This T cell receptor (beta chain) originates from a study of CD8+ T cells in alopecia areata. TCR sequencing used cDNA made by reverse transcription of extracted RNA. The data were produced by immunoSEQ multiplex PCR, yet TCRdb's version contains in-frame clones alone and is incomplete. In the table there are around 250,000 clones, about two thirds of which are singletons. CDR1 SNHLY and CDR2 FYNNEI come from the germline V gene. The CDR3 consists of 14 residues. Trimming stripped 5 bases from V and 1 base from J, with 11 bases between. This clone is a singleton in its sample. Alopecia areata patients had lesional scalp punch biopsies and peripheral blood taken from them.

The receptor was derived from a human donor with alopecia areata. The sample here was CD4+ T cells sorted from blood, taken at week 0. This chain connects TRBV2 to TRBJ1-1; D is unresolved. CDR3 in DNA: TGTGCCAGCAGTCCGGGAAGTGGGAACACTGAAGCTTTCTTT. Its protein is CASSPGSGNTEAFF.